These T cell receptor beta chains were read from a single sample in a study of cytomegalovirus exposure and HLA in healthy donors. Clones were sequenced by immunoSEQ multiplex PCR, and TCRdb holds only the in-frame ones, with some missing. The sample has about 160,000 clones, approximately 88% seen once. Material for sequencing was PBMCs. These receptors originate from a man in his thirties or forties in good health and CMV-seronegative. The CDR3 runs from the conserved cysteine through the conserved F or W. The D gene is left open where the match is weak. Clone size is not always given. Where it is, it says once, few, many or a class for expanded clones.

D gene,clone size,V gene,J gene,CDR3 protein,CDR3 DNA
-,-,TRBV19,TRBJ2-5,CASSINSGLETQYF,TGTGCCAGTAGTATAAATTCAGGGTTGGAGACCCAGTACTTC
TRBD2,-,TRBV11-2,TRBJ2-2,CASSLHFSGSGGTGELFF,TGTGCCAGCAGCCTCCATTTCAGCGGGAGCGGAGGAACCGGGGAGCTGTTTTTT
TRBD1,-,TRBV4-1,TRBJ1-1,CASSRGQGPNTEAFF,TGCGCCAGCAGCCGTGGACAGGGGCCGAACACTGAAGCTTTCTTT
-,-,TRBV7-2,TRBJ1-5,CASLPPGGGNQPQHF,TGTGCCAGCCTACCCCCGGGGGGAGGCAATCAGCCCCAGCATTTT
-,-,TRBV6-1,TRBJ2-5,CASSESTGPQYF,TGTGCCAGCAGTGAGTCGACAGGCCCCCAGTACTTC
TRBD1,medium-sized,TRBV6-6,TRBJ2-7,CASSPVDRGSYEQYF,TGTGCCAGCAGCCCCGTCGACAGGGGCTCCTACGAGCAGTACTTC
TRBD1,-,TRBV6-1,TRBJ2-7,CASSEGLGTDSYEQYF,TGTGCCAGCAGTGAAGGGTTGGGGACAGACTCCTACGAGCAGTACTTC
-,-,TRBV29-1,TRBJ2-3,CSVEGGVKGRADTQYF,TGCAGCGTTGAAGGGGGGGTCAAGGGAAGGGCAGATACGCAGTATTTT
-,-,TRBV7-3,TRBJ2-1,CASSPQAAGTYNEQFF,TGTGCCAGCAGCCCTCAGGCCGCGGGAACCTACAATGAGCAGTTCTTC
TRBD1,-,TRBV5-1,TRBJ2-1,CASSLEGGRYNEQFF,TGCGCCAGCAGCTTGGAAGGGGGCCGGTACAATGAGCAGTTCTTC
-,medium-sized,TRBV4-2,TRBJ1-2,CASSQERAGEYGYTF,TGTGCCAGCAGCCAAGAGCGGGCCGGGGAGTATGGCTACACCTTC
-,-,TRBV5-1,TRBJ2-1,CASSLASSPRFGEQFF,TGCGCCAGCAGCTTGGCTAGTTCCCCAAGGTTCGGTGAGCAGTTCTTC
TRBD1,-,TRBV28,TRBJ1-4,CASSLAGTGDEKLFF,TGTGCCAGCAGTTTAGCCGGGACAGGAGACGAAAAACTGTTTTTT
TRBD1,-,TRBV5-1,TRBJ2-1,CASTRDRAYNEQFF,TGCGCCAGCACCCGGGACAGAGCCTACAATGAGCAGTTCTTC
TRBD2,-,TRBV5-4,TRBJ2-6,CASSLAAGGSGANVLTF,TGTGCCAGCAGCTTGGCAGCGGGAGGCTCTGGGGCCAACGTCCTGACTTTC
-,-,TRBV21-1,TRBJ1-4,CASSKARGQRAGNAEKLFF,TGTGCCAGCAGCAAAGCTAGAGGACAGAGGGCCGGGAATGCGGAAAAACTGTTTTTT
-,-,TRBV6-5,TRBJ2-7,CASTGGRGSLYEQYF,TGTGCCAGCACTGGGGGGCGGGGGAGTCTGTACGAGCAGTACTTC
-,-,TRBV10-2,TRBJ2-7,CASSLTGPSYEQYF,TGCGCCAGCAGTCTAACAGGCCCTTCCTACGAGCAGTACTTC
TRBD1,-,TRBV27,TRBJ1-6,CASSFRGSSYNSPLHF,TGTGCCAGCAGTTTCAGGGGGAGCTCCTATAATTCACCCCTCCACTTT
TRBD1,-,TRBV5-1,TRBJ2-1,CASSLGAGGLYNEQFF,TGCGCCAGCAGCTTGGGGGCAGGGGGCCTTTATAATGAGCAGTTCTTC
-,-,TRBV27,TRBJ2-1,CASSGSSYNEQFF,TGTGCCAGCAGCGGGAGCTCCTACAATGAGCAGTTCTTC
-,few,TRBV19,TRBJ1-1,CASSGRAGNTEAFF,TGTGCCAGCTCAGGGAGGGCGGGGAACACTGAAGCTTTCTTT
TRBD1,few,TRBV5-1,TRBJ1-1,CASSQIGQGNAMNTEAFF,TGCGCCAGCAGCCAAATAGGACAGGGAAACGCGATGAACACTGAAGCTTTCTTT
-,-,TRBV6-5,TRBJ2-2,CASSSLAGGQGELFF,TGTGCCAGCAGTTCCCTAGCTGGTGGGCAGGGGGAGCTGTTTTTT
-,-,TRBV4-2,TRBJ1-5,CASSQDLGQVNQPQHF,TGTGCCAGCAGCCAAGATTTGGGTCAGGTTAATCAGCCCCAGCATTTT
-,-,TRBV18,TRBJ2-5,CASSQLRGSVETQYF,TGTGCCAGCTCACAGCTTAGGGGCAGCGTAGAGACCCAGTACTTC
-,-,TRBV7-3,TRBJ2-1,CASSLTGVGYNEQFF,TGTGCCAGCAGCTTGACGGGAGTGGGGTACAATGAGCAGTTCTTC
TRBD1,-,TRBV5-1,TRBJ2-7,CASSSMGQEAYEQYF,TGCGCCAGCAGCTCAATGGGACAGGAAGCCTACGAGCAGTACTTC
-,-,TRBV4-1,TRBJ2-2,CASSQVDFGGELFF,TGCGCCAGCAGCCAAGTTGATTTCGGCGGGGAGCTGTTTTTT
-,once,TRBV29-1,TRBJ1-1,CSARDNEAFF,TGCAGCGCCCGGGACAATGAAGCTTTCTTT
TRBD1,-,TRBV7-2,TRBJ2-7,CASSATGTGAAEQYF,TGTGCCAGCAGCGCCACCGGGACAGGGGCGGCCGAGCAGTACTTC
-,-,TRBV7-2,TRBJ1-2,CASRTRTANYGYTF,TGTGCCAGCAGAACCCGGACAGCTAACTATGGCTACACCTTC
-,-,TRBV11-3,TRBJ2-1,CASSLPRGSGYNEQFF,TGTGCCAGCAGCTTACCTAGGGGTAGCGGATACAATGAGCAGTTCTTC
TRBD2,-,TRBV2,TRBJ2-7,CASSEVGLAGGYEQYF,TGTGCCAGCAGTGAAGTTGGGCTAGCGGGAGGCTACGAGCAGTACTTC
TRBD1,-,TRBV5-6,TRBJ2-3,CASSWDRATDTQYF,TGTGCCAGCAGCTGGGACAGGGCCACAGATACGCAGTATTTT
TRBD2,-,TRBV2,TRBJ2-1,CASTTTSGSWEQFF,TGTGCCAGCACCACGACTAGCGGGAGTTGGGAGCAGTTCTTC
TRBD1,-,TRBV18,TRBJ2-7,CASSPDRGHYEQYF,TGTGCCAGCTCACCCGACAGGGGGCACTACGAGCAGTACTTC
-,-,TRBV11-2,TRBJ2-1,CASSQVRSLGYNEQFF,TGTGCCAGCAGCCAAGTGCGGAGTTTAGGCTACAATGAGCAGTTCTTC
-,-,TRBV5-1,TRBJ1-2,CASREGLEGVAGYGYTF,TGCGCCAGCAGGGAGGGTTTGGAGGGCGTAGCAGGCTATGGCTACACCTTC
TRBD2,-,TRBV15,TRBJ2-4,CATSRGPLTLAGDNIQYF,TGTGCCACCAGCAGAGGCCCGCTGACCCTAGCGGGAGATAACATTCAGTACTTC
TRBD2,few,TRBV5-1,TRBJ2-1,CASSLMGGGRNEQFF,TGCGCCAGCAGCTTGATGGGCGGGGGGCGAAATGAGCAGTTCTTC
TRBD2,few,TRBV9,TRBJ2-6,CASSGWLAGVGGANVLTF,TGTGCCAGCAGCGGTTGGTTAGCGGGAGTGGGTGGGGCCAACGTCCTGACTTTC
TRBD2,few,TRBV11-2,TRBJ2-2,CASSATGLAVGAGELFF,TGTGCCAGCAGCGCCACGGGACTAGCGGTTGGTGCCGGGGAGCTGTTTTTT
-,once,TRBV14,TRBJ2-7,CASSPRLYEQYF,TGTGCCAGCAGCCCCCGACTCTACGAGCAGTACTTC
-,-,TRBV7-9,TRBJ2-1,CASSLATRRSNEQFF,TGTGCCAGCAGCTTAGCCACCCGTCGGAGCAATGAGCAGTTCTTC
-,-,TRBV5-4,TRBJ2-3,CASSPVFFTDTQYF,TGTGCCAGCAGCCCGGTCTTTTTCACAGATACGCAGTATTTT
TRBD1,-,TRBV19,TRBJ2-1,CASSRTGTGGNEQFF,TGTGCCAGTAGTAGGACAGGGACAGGAGGGAATGAGCAGTTCTTC
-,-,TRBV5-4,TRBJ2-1,CASSLGLREDEQFF,TGTGCCAGCAGCTTGGGGTTAAGGGAGGATGAGCAGTTCTTC
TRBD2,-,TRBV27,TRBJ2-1,CASSPYEAGPYNEQFF,TGTGCCAGCAGCCCGTACGAAGCGGGACCCTACAATGAGCAGTTCTTC
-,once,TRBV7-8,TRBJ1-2,CASSPQRVGTHPNYGYTF,TGTGCCAGCAGTCCCCAAAGGGTTGGGACACATCCTAACTATGGCTACACCTTC
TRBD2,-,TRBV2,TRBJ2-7,CASSILAGVSYEQYF,TGTGCCAGCAGCATACTAGCGGGAGTATCCTACGAGCAGTACTTC
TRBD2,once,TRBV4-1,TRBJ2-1,CASSLDPPGGSYNEQFF,TGCGCCAGCAGCCTTGACCCACCGGGGGGCTCCTACAATGAGCAGTTCTTC
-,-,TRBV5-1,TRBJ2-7,CASSLPQGGEQYF,TGCGCCAGCAGCTTGCCCCAAGGGGGCGAGCAGTACTTC
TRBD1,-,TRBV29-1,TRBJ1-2,CSVQGPYGYTF,TGCAGCGTACAGGGGCCCTATGGCTACACCTTC
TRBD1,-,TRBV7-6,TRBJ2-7,CASSPEDRGRQQYF,TGTGCCAGCAGCCCGGAGGACAGGGGGCGGCAGCAGTACTTC